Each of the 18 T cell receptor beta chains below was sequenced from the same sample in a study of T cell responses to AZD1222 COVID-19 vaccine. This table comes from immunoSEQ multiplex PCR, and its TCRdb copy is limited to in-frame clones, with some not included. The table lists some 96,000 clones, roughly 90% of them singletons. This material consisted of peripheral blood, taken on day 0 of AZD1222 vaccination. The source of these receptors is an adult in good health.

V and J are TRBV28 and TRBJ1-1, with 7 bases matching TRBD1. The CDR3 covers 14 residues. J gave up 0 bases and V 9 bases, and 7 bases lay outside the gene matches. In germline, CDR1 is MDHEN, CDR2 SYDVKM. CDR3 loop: CASSGGGVNTEAFF. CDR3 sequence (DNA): TGTGCCAGTTCAGGGGGAGGTGTGAACACTGAAGCTTTCTTT.

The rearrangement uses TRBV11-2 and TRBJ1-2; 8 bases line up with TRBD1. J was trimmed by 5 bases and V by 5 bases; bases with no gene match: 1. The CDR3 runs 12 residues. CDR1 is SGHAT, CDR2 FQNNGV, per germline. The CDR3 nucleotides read TGTGCCAGCAGCGGGACAGGTTATGGCTACACCTTC. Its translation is CASSGTGYGYTF.

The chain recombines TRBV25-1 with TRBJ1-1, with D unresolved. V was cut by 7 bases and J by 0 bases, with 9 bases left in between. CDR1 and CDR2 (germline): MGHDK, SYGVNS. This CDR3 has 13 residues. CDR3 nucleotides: TGTGCCAGCAATGGGCCACTGAACACTGAAGCTTTCTTT. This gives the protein CASNGPLNTEAFF.

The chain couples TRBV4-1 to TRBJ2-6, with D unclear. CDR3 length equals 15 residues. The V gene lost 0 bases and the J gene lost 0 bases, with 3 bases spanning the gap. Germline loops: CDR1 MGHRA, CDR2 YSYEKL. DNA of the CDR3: TGCGCCAGCAGCCAAGAGCGCTCTGGGGCCAACGTCCTGACTTTC. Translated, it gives CASSQERSGANVLTF.

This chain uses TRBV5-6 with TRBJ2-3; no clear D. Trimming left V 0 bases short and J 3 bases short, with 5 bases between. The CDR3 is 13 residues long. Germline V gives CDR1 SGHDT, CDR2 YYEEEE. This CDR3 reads CASSLDGTDTQYF. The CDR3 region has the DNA TGTGCCAGCAGCTTGGACGGGACAGATACGCAGTATTTT. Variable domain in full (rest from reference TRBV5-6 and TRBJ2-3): DAGVTQSPTHLIKTRGQQVTLRCSPKSGHDTVSWYQQALGQGPQFIFQYYEEEERQRGNFPDRFSGHQFPNYSSELNVNALLLGDSALYLCASSLDGTDTQYFGPGTRLTVL.

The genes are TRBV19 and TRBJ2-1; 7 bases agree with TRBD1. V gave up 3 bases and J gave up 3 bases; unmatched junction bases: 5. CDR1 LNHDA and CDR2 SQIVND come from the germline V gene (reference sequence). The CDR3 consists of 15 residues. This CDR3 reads CASSIGQVHYNEQFF. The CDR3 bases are TGTGCCAGTAGTATCGGACAGGTTCACTACAATGAGCAGTTCTTC.

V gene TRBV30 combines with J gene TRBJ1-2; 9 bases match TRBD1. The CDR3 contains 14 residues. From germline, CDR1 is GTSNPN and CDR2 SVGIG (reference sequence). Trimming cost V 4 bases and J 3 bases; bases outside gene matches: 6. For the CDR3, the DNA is TGTGCCTGGACCCGCCGGGACAGGGACTATGGCTACACCTTC. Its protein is CAWTRRDRDYGYTF. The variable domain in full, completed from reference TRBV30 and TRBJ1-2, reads SQTIHQWPATLVQPVGSPLSLECTVEGTSNPNLYWYRQAAGRGLQLLFYSVGIGQISSEVPQNLSASRPQDRQFILSSKKLLLSDSGFYLCAWTRRDRDYGYTFGSGTRLTVV.

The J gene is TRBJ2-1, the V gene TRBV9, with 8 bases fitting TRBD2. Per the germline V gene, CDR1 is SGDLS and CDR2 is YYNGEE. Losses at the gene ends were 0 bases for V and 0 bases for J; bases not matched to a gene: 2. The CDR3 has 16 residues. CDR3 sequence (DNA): TGTGCCAGCAGCGTAGATGGGACTAGCTCCTACAATGAGCAGTTCTTC. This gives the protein CASSVDGTSSYNEQFF. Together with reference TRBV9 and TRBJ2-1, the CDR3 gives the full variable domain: DSGVTQTPKHLITATGQRVTLRCSPRSGDLSVYWYQQSLDQGLQFLIQYYNGEERAKGNILERFSAQQFPDLHSELNLSSLELGDSALYFCASSVDGTSSYNEQFFGPGTRLTVL.

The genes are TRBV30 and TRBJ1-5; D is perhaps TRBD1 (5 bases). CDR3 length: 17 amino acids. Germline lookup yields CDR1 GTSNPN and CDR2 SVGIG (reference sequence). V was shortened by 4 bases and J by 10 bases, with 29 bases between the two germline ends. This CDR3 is CAWTNREEGPSISPQHF. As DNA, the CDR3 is TGTGCCTGGACTAATCGAGAAGAGGGACCAAGTATCAGCCCCCAGCATTTT. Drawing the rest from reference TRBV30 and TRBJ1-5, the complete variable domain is SQTIHQWPATLVQPVGSPLSLECTVEGTSNPNLYWYRQAAGRGLQLLFYSVGIGQISSEVPQNLSASRPQDRQFILSSKKLLLSDSGFYLCAWTNREEGPSISPQHFGDGTRLSIL.

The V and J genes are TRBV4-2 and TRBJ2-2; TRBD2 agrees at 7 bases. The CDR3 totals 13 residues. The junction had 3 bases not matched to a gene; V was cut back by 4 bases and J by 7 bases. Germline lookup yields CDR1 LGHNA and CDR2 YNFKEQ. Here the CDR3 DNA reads TGTGCCAGCAGCCTTACTAGCGTCGGGGAGCTGTTTTTT. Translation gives CASSLTSVGELFF.

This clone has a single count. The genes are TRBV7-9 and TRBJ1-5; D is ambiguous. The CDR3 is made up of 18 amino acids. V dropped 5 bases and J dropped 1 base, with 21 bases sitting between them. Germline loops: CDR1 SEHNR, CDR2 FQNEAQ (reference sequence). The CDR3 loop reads CASSRTDGLIGSNQPQHF. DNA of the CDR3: TGTGCCAGCAGCCGGACGGACGGGTTAATCGGAAGCAATCAGCCCCAGCATTTT. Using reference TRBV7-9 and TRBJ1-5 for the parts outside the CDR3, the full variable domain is DTGVSQNPRHKITKRGQNVTFRCDPISEHNRLYWYRQTLGQGPEFLTYFQNEAQLEKSRLLSDRFSAERPKGSFSTLEIQRTEQGDSAMYLCASSRTDGLIGSNQPQHFGDGTRLSIL.

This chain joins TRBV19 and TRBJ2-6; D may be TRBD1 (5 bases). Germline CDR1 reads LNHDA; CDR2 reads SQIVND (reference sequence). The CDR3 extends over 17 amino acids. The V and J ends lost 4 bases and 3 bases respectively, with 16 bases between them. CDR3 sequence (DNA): TGTGCCAGTAGTAATCAACAGGACCCGGATGGGGCCAACGTCCTGACTTTC. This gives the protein CASSNQQDPDGANVLTF.

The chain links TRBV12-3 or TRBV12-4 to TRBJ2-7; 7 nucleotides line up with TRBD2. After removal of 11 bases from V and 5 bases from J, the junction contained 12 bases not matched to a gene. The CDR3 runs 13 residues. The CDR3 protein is CAGATSLNNEQYF. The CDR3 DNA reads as TGTGCCGGGGCGACTAGCTTGAATAACGAGCAGTACTTC.

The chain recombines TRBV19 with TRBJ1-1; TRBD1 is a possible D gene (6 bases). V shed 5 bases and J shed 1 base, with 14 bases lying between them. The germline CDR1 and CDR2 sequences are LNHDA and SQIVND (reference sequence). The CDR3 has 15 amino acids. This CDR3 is CASSPRTAQNTEAFF. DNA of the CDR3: TGTGCCAGTAGTCCTCGGACAGCCCAGAACACTGAAGCTTTCTTT.

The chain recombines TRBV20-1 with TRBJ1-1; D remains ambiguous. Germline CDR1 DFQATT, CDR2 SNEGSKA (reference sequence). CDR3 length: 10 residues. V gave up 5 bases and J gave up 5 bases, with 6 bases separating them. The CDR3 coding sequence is TGCAGTGCTTGGCGAACTGAAGCTTTCTTT. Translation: CSAWRTEAFF.

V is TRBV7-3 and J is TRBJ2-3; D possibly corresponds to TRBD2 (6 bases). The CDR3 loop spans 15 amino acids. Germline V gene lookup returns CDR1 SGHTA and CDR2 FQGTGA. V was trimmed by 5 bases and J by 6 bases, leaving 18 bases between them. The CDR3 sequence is CASSAAGTPWDTQYF. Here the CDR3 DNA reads TGTGCCAGCAGCGCCGCCGGGACTCCGTGGGATACGCAGTATTTT.

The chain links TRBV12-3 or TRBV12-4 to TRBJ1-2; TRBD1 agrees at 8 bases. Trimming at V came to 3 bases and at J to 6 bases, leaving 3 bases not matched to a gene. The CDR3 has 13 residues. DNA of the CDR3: TGTGCCAGCAGTTTCTGGACAGGGAATGGCTACACCTTC. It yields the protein CASSFWTGNGYTF.

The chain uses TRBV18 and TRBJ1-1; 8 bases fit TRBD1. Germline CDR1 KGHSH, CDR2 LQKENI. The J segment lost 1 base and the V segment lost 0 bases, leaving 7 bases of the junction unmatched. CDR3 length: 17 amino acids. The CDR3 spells CASSPPWAGGSNTEAFF. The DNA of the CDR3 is TGTGCCAGCTCACCACCATGGGCAGGGGGCTCGAACACTGAAGCTTTCTTT.